Listed below are T cell receptor beta chains from one sample, sequenced in a study of blood T cell repertoires in COVID-19. Repertoires were generated with immunoSEQ multiplex PCR, while TCRdb's copy carries only in-frame clones and drops some. Among some 19,000 clones listed, roughly four fifths were seen once. Sample: peripheral blood. All receptors derive from a human donor in a cohort sampled during active COVID-19. CDR3s include the opening cysteine and the closing phenylalanine or tryptophan. Each record gives: clone size, D gene, V gene, J gene, CDR3 DNA, CDR3 protein. A D gene is named only where the DNA matches it firmly. Only part of the rows carry a size: once, few, many, or a class if the clone is expanded.

>few|NA|TRBV4-3|TRBJ2-2
TGCGCCAGCAGGGAGGCTAGCGCGGACACCGGGGAGCTGTTTTTT
CASREASADTGELFF
>NA|TRBD2|TRBV7-2|TRBJ2-1
TGTGCCAGCAGCTTGGACAGCGGGAGGGCCTTTCCAATCTTC
CASSLDSGRAFPIF
>NA|TRBD2|TRBV18|TRBJ2-1
TGTGCCAGCTCACCAGATGGACTAGCGGAGATCTACAATGAGCAGTTCTTC
CASSPDGLAEIYNEQFF
>NA|NA|TRBV29-1|TRBJ2-3
TGCAGCGTTGCGGGGTACATGGATACGCAGTATTTT
CSVAGYMDTQYF
>few|NA|TRBV19|TRBJ2-6
TGTGCCAGTAGTATAATCGGTCAAGTCTCTGGGGCCAACGTCCTGACTTTC
CASSIIGQVSGANVLTF
>NA|NA|TRBV7-9|TRBJ2-6
TGTGCCAGCCAGATCTCTGGGGCCAACGTCCTGACTTTC
CASQISGANVLTF
>NA|NA|TRBV6-5|TRBJ2-3
TGTGCCAGCAGTCCGACCCCCGTGCGGGGAGATACGCAGTATTTT
CASSPTPVRGDTQYF
>NA|NA|TRBV28|TRBJ2-1
TGTGCCAGCAGTTCGCCCTCGGTGACTGTATACAATGAGCAGTTCTTC
CASSSPSVTVYNEQFF
>NA|TRBD2|TRBV7-8|TRBJ2-1
TGTGCCAGCAGCCCGAGCACTAGCGCGGTCAACAATGAGCAGTTCTTC
CASSPSTSAVNNEQFF
>few|TRBD1|TRBV29-1|TRBJ1-2
TGCAGCGTTCGGGGAGGGATGGTACGGGACAGGGGGGACTATGGCTACACCTTC
CSVRGGMVRDRGDYGYTF
>NA|NA|TRBV21-1|TRBJ2-7
TGTGCCAGCAGCAAAGGGACCCGGGACAGGGGGTTTTACGAGCAGTACTTC
CASSKGTRDRGFYEQYF
>NA|NA|TRBV5-4|TRBJ1-2
TGTGCCAGCAGCTTGGATGGGAGTGGGCACACCTTC
CASSLDGSGHTF
>once|TRBD2|TRBV6-4|TRBJ2-1
TGTGCCAGCAGTCCTCTAGCGGGAGAAGGCTACAATGAGCAGTTCTTC
CASSPLAGEGYNEQFF
>NA|TRBD2|TRBV4-1|TRBJ2-7
TGCGCCAGCAGCTACGGGCTAGCGGGGATCTACGAGCAGTACTTC
CASSYGLAGIYEQYF
>NA|NA|TRBV18|TRBJ1-1
TGTGCCAGCTCACCACGACAGGCCGCTGAAGCTTTCTTT
CASSPRQAAEAFF
>NA|TRBD2|TRBV5-1|TRBJ2-7
TGCGCCAGCAGCTTCCTAGCGGACACCTACGAGCAGTACTTC
CASSFLADTYEQYF
>NA|TRBD1|TRBV29-1|TRBJ2-1
TGCAGCGTTGACCATCCAGGGGGCGTCTCCTACAATGAGCAGTTCTTC
CSVDHPGGVSYNEQFF
>NA|NA|TRBV6-2/TRBV6-3|TRBJ1-1
TGTGCCAGCAGTTCTCCGCACAGGAACACTGAAGCTTTCTTT
CASSSPHRNTEAFF
>NA|TRBD1|TRBV6-5|TRBJ2-7
TGTGCCAGCAGTTCAGCACAGGGGATAATAAGCGAGCAGTACTTC
CASSSAQGIISEQYF
>NA|NA|TRBV18|TRBJ1-2
TGTGCCAGCTCACCCGATAGTAACTATGGCTACACCTTC
CASSPDSNYGYTF
>NA|NA|TRBV3-1/TRBV3-2|TRBJ2-1
TGTGCCAGCAGCCCCAGTTACAATGAGCAGTTCTTC
CASSPSYNEQFF
>NA|NA|TRBV5-1|TRBJ2-7
TGCGCCAGCAGCTTGGGCGTCTCCTCTACCGGCGAGCAGTACTTC
CASSLGVSSTGEQYF
>NA|NA|TRBV29-1|TRBJ1-2
TGCAGCGTTGATAATGGCTACACCTTC
CSVDNGYTF
>NA|NA|TRBV3-1/TRBV3-2|TRBJ1-6
TGTGCCAGCAGCCAAGAATCGAGAACGGGGATCCACTTT
CASSQESRTGIHF
>NA|TRBD2|TRBV2|TRBJ2-1
TGTGCCAGCAACAGCGCGGGACTAACTTACAATGAGCAGTTCTTC
CASNSAGLTYNEQFF
>NA|TRBD2|TRBV7-9|TRBJ2-1
TGTGCCAGCAGCACCTCTATACTAGCGGGAGGGCCTAGTTACAATGAGCAGTTCTTC
CASSTSILAGGPSYNEQFF
>NA|TRBD1|TRBV27|TRBJ1-1
TGTGCCAGCAGTTTATGGGGACAGGCAACCACTGAAGCTTTCTTT
CASSLWGQATTEAFF
>NA|NA|TRBV6-5|TRBJ2-3
TGTGCCAGCAGTCCCCCGGCGGGGTTCCTAGATACGCAGTATTTT
CASSPPAGFLDTQYF
>NA|TRBD2|TRBV4-1|TRBJ2-3
TGCGCCAGCAGCCAAGATAGACTAGCATCGAATACGCAGTATTTT
CASSQDRLASNTQYF
>NA|NA|TRBV7-3|TRBJ2-2
TGTGCCAGCAGCTTAAAAGCCGGCGGGGAGCTGTTTTTT
CASSLKAGGELFF
>NA|TRBD2|TRBV20-1|TRBJ2-3
TGCAGTGCCGGACTAGGAGGGCAGTATTTT
CSAGLGGQYF
>NA|TRBD2|TRBV5-6|TRBJ2-1
TGTGCCAGCAGCTTGGCAGGGACTAGCGGGAGGTTCAATGAGCAGTTCTTC
CASSLAGTSGRFNEQFF
>NA|TRBD1|TRBV4-2|TRBJ1-5
TGTGCCAGCAGCCGAGGAGGACAGGATGATTCTTTAATGAATCAGCCCCAGCATTTT
CASSRGGQDDSLMNQPQHF
>NA|NA|TRBV7-8|TRBJ2-1
TGTGCCAGCAGCTATAGCGGGACAGGGCGAAATGAGCAGTTCTTC
CASSYSGTGRNEQFF
>NA|NA|TRBV6-2/TRBV6-3|TRBJ2-7
TGTGCCAGCAGTTACTCGTCTAGCGCCTACGAGCAGTACTTC
CASSYSSSAYEQYF
>once|NA|TRBV30|TRBJ1-1
TGTGCCTGGAGGGGCGGGGGATTCGGAGCTGAAGCTTTCTTT
CAWRGGGFGAEAFF
>NA|NA|TRBV5-4|TRBJ2-7
TGTGCCAGCAGCTCCATCCTGACAGCCTACGAGCAGTACTTC
CASSSILTAYEQYF
>NA|NA|TRBV20-1|TRBJ2-7
TGCAGTGCTACGGGGGGCGGCGAGCAGTACTTC
CSATGGGEQYF
>NA|NA|TRBV6-5|TRBJ1-1
TGTGCCAGCAGACGAGACCCAGGGCAGAGCACTGAAGCTTTCTTT
CASRRDPGQSTEAFF
>NA|TRBD2|TRBV28|TRBJ2-1
TGTGCCAGCAGCTCCAACGTTCTAAGACAGCGGGAGAGACTTTACAATGAGCAGTTCTTC
CASSSNVLRQRERLYNEQFF
>NA|NA|TRBV5-6|TRBJ2-3
TGTGCCAGCAGCACACTTAGTTGGGAGAGGGATACGCAGTATTTT
CASSTLSWERDTQYF
>NA|NA|TRBV24-1|TRBJ2-1
TGTGCCACCAGTGATGAGCTCGGGAGAACCGGTACATACAATGAGCAGTTCTTC
CATSDELGRTGTYNEQFF
>NA|NA|TRBV3-1/TRBV3-2|TRBJ1-5
TGTGCCAGCAGCCTAAGTGGGGGGGCTGGACAGCCCCAGCATTTT
CASSLSGGAGQPQHF
>NA|NA|TRBV28|TRBJ2-2
TGTGCCAGCAGTCTCTCCGGGGAGCTGTTTTTT
CASSLSGELFF
>NA|NA|TRBV15|TRBJ1-3
TGTGCCACCAGCAGAGAAAGATCAGCTGGAAACACCATATATTTT
CATSRERSAGNTIYF